These 19 T cell receptor beta chains came from one sample sequenced in a study of blood T cell repertoires in COVID-19. The protocol was immunoSEQ multiplex PCR, while the TCRdb copy is restricted to in-frame clones and leaves out a portion. This table holds 200,000 to 300,000 clones, roughly 86% found once. Input material: peripheral blood. These receptors were obtained from a woman aged 60-75 years with COVID-19, enrolled during active disease.

V and J are TRBV18 and TRBJ2-2; a weak D match, TRBD2 (5 bases). V was shortened by 6 bases and J by 2 bases, with 19 bases between the two germline ends. Germline CDR1 and CDR2: KGHSH and LQKENI. The CDR3 consists of 17 residues. In nucleotides, the CDR3 is TGTGCCAGCTCCCGGGAACACCTAGAGTTTAACACCGGGGAGCTGTTTTTT. Residues: CASSREHLEFNTGELFF.

V usage is TRBV6-5 and J usage is TRBJ1-1; TRBD1 aligns across 8 bases. Germline-derived CDR1 and CDR2 are MNHEY and SVGAGI. This CDR3 has 12 residues. With 10 bases clipped from V and 6 bases from J, the junction kept 7 bases outside the gene matches. The CDR3, as DNA: TGTGCCACCCATCTACAGGGGGCTGAAGCTTTCTTT. Translation: CATHLQGAEAFF.

V and J are TRBV20-1 and TRBJ2-5; 9 positions match TRBD1. This CDR3 has 13 residues. The germline V gene has CDR1 DFQATT and CDR2 SNEGSKA (reference sequence). The trim removed 3 bases at V and 5 bases at J, leaving 4 bases unmatched. DNA of the CDR3: TGCAGTGCTAGTCGTGGACAGGGGGAGACCCAGTACTTC. This codes for CSASRGQGETQYF.

The V and J genes are TRBV19 and TRBJ1-2; D is undetermined. The CDR3 spans 13 residues. Trimming pared 5 bases from V and 5 bases from J, leaving 12 bases between. Germline assignment: CDR1 LNHDA and CDR2 SQIVND (reference sequence). The CDR3 region has the DNA TGTGCCAGTAGTGCCCTTAGGAGGTATGGCTACACCTTC. The encoded protein is CASSALRRYGYTF.

V gene TRBV7-3 combines with J gene TRBJ1-6, with D possibly matching TRBD1 (6 bases). Germline V gene lookup returns CDR1 SGHTA and CDR2 FQGTGA. The V end was cut by 5 bases, the J end by 10 bases, with 15 bases between. This CDR3 has 14 residues. The CDR3 region is CASSASGGRSPLHF. In nucleotides, the CDR3 is TGTGCCAGCAGCGCAAGTGGGGGCCGGTCACCCCTCCACTTT.

The gene calls are TRBV5-1 and TRBJ1-2; D gene uncertain. V gave up 0 bases and J gave up 4 bases, with 4 bases separating them. Germline CDR1 SGHRS, CDR2 YFSETQ. CDR3 length: 12 amino acids. The CDR3 DNA follows: TGCGCCAGCAGCTTGGCTAGCTATGGCTACACCTTC. Translating it yields CASSLASYGYTF.

The rearrangement links TRBV9 to TRBJ2-2, with 11 positions matching TRBD2. The CDR3 has 16 residues. After removal of 0 bases from V and 6 bases from J, the junction contained 4 bases not matched to a gene. Germline assignment: CDR1 SGDLS and CDR2 YYNGEE. CDR3 DNA sequence: TGTGCCAGCAGCGTAGGTAGCGGGAGGGCCCCCGGGGAGCTGTTTTTT. Translated, it gives CASSVGSGRAPGELFF.

The chain recombines TRBV5-4 with TRBJ2-1, with 13 nucleotides matching TRBD2. Unmatched junction bases numbered 6, after V lost 4 bases and J lost 8 bases. The CDR3 has 15 amino acids. Germline V lookup: CDR1 SGHNT, CDR2 YYREEE (reference sequence). DNA of the CDR3: TGTGCCAGCAGCCCTGGACTAGCGGGAGTGGATGAGCAGTTCTTC. It specifies CASSPGLAGVDEQFF.

The V call is TRBV7-9, the J call TRBJ2-1; D not certain. This CDR3 spans 11 amino acids. V shed 5 bases and J shed 9 bases, with 8 bases lying between them. The germline CDR1 and CDR2 sequences are SEHNR and FQNEAQ (reference sequence). The CDR3 nucleotides read TGTGCCAGCAGCCAGACTCCTGAGCAGTTCTTC. The encoded protein is CASSQTPEQFF.

The J gene is TRBJ2-7, the V gene TRBV5-1; 8 bases align to TRBD2. The CDR3 consists of 14 residues. CDR1 SGHRS and CDR2 YFSETQ come from the germline V gene. J lost 1 base, V lost 3 bases, and 3 bases had no gene match. CDR3 in DNA: TGCGCCAGCAGCTCGACTAGCGTTTCCTACGAGCAGTACTTC. This codes for CASSSTSVSYEQYF.

This clone was picked up one time. V is TRBV18 and J is TRBJ2-2; TRBD1 agrees at 10 bases. CDR1 is KGHSH, CDR2 LQKENI, per germline. Germline trimming cut 3 bases from V and 8 bases from J; bases unmatched to any gene: 6. The CDR3 extends over 15 amino acids. CDR3 loop: CASSPDRGLRGELFF. Here the CDR3 DNA reads TGTGCCAGCTCACCCGACAGGGGGCTACGAGGGGAGCTGTTTTTT.

The J gene is TRBJ1-1, the V gene TRBV4-3; D is unclear. CDR1 is LGHNA, CDR2 YSLEER, per germline. This CDR3 spans 15 amino acids. Trimming pared 0 bases from V and 4 bases from J, leaving 12 bases between. CDR3 protein: CASSQEWKRGTEAFF. For the CDR3, the DNA is TGCGCCAGCAGCCAAGAATGGAAGAGAGGCACTGAAGCTTTCTTT.

The chain is built from TRBV4-1 and TRBJ2-7, with a possible D match to TRBD2 (6 bases). The CDR3 loop spans 16 amino acids. From germline, CDR1 is MGHRA and CDR2 YSYEKL. Trimming removed 1 base at V and 5 bases at J, with 18 bases between. The CDR3 region is CASSQVGGWLKDEQYF. The CDR3 nucleotides are TGCGCCAGCAGCCAAGTTGGAGGGTGGCTTAAGGACGAGCAGTACTTC.

V and J are TRBV28 and TRBJ2-7; TRBD2 might be the D (5 bases). Looked up from germline, CDR1 is MDHEN and CDR2 is SYDVKM. CDR3 length: 15 residues. Trimming left V 1 base short and J 3 bases short, with 13 bases between. The CDR3 region is CASSLYRGLNYEQYF. For the CDR3, the DNA is TGTGCCAGCAGTTTATATCGGGGATTGAACTACGAGCAGTACTTC.

This chain connects TRBV7-2 to TRBJ1-1, with TRBD1 matching 8 bases. This CDR3 contains 15 residues. CDR1 is SGHTA, CDR2 FQGNSA, per germline. With 5 bases clipped from V and 2 bases from J, the junction kept 7 bases outside the gene matches. CDR3 DNA sequence: TGTGCCAGCAGCATTCAGACAGGGGATAACACTGAAGCTTTCTTT. The encoded protein is CASSIQTGDNTEAFF. The entire variable domain, with the rest obtained from reference TRBV7-2 and TRBJ1-1, is as follows: GAGVSQSPSNKVTEKGKDVELRCDPISGHTALYWYRQSLGQGLEFLIYFQGNSAPDKSGLPSDRFSAERTGGSVSTLTIQRTQQEDSAVYLCASSIQTGDNTEAFFGQGTRLTVV.

This chain uses TRBV19 with TRBJ2-2, with TRBD1 matching 11 bases. The CDR3 has 16 residues. With 4 bases clipped from V and 4 bases from J, the junction kept 5 bases outside the gene matches. In germline, CDR1 is LNHDA, CDR2 SQIVND (reference sequence). The CDR3 is CASSTRDRGGTGELFF. Here the CDR3 DNA reads TGTGCCAGTAGTACCAGGGACAGGGGGGGCACCGGGGAGCTGTTTTTT.

The chain uses TRBV18 and TRBJ1-2; D gene uncertain. The germline CDR1 and CDR2 sequences are KGHSH and LQKENI. The CDR3 length is 16 residues. V was clipped by 1 base and J by 4 bases, with 16 bases between them. The CDR3 loop is CASSPLPRGLTYGYTF. The CDR3 nucleotides read TGTGCCAGCTCACCACTTCCACGAGGACTTACCTATGGCTACACCTTC.

The V and J genes are TRBV3-1 (or the pseudogene TRBV3-2) and TRBJ1-5, with 8 bases identical to TRBD1. CDR3 length equals 15 residues. The germline CDR1 and CDR2 sequences are LGHDT and YNNKEL (reference sequence). The V gene end was trimmed by 3 bases and the J gene end by 6 bases; junction bases not matched to a gene: 7. Written as DNA, the CDR3 is TGTGCCAGCAGCCATTCGGACAGGGAGGGTCAGCCCCAGCATTTT. Translated, it gives CASSHSDREGQPQHF.

This sequence joins TRBV3-1 (or the pseudogene TRBV3-2) and TRBJ1-1; 8 nucleotides align to TRBD1. Germline assignment: CDR1 LGHDT and CDR2 YNNKEL (reference sequence). This CDR3 region has 15 residues. Trimming at V came to 4 bases and at J to 4 bases, leaving 8 bases not matched to a gene. The CDR3, as DNA: TGTGCCAGCAGCCGTGGACAGGGCTTGATCACTGAAGCTTTCTTT. This translates into CASSRGQGLITEAFF.